This T cell receptor (beta chain) was captured by sequencing in a study of vaccination and CD4 T cells after COVID-19. An Oncomine TCR Beta short-read assay was used to sequence the DNA from cultured CD4+ T cells. TCRdb redid the calling of the PCR reads with MiXCR, one entry per CDR3 protein. The sample lists about 15,000 distinct CDR3 sequences, 50% to 60% occurring once. The treatment was: roughly 10-day PBMC culture with coronavirus spike peptide pools or control peptides (ViraFEST assay). This clonotype was observed a few times. Its antigen remains unknown. The germline V gene encodes CDR1 DFQATT and CDR2 SNEGSKA (reference sequence). The CDR3 totals 11 residues. Trimming shortened V by 1 base and J by 10 bases, and 10 bases separated the two germline ends.

The sequencing input was CD4+ T cells from blood, cultured in vitro. The rearrangement joins TRBV20-1 to TRBJ1-2; D ambiguous. This receptor was identified in a human donor who had recovered from COVID-19. In DNA form, the CDR3 reads TGCAGTGCTAGAGGCGAGTGGGACTACACCTTC. Its protein is CSARGEWDYTF.